The source of this T cell receptor beta chain is a study of vaccination and CD4 T cells after COVID-19 (dated 2022 in TCRdb). For context, the study as a whole: The convalescent cohort comprised six males and four females, including two Hispanic individuals, seven Caucasians, two Asians and one multiracial person. Post-COVID blood samples from convalescent patients were collected a median of around 110 days after diagnosis, with a range of roughly 35 to 161 days. Post-vaccine blood samples were obtained a median of around 74 days after the second vaccine dose, with a range of about 14 to 250 days. In 10 COVID-19 convalescent patients and a handful of infection-naive healthy vaccine recipients, the spike-specific CD4+ TCR repertoire before mRNA vaccination was compared with the repertoire after mRNA vaccination. For stimulating the cultures, overlapping spike peptide pools were used, derived from SARS-CoV-2 as well as from the common cold coronaviruses HCoV-NL63, HCoV-OC43 and HCoV-229E. Two doses of either the Pfizer-BioNTech BNT162b2 vaccine (n=8) or the Moderna mRNA-1273 vaccine (n=2) were administered to participants. In control cultures, a CEFX viral epitope pool was used as positive control, an HIV-1 Nef peptide pool was used as negative control, or no peptide was added.

At the junction V is shortened by 0 bases and J by 4 bases, with 18 bases in between. The CDR3 sequence holds 16 residues, the cysteine and phenylalanine included. CDR3 DNA only is kept here, 48 bases in frame from base 1. CDR1 and CDR2 are read off the germline V gene (reference sequence) as DFQATT and SNEGSKA. The library was generated by PCR. TCR sequencing of DNA from cultured CD4+ T cells used the Oncomine TCR Beta short-read assay at the Johns Hopkins FTIC core. The QIAamp micro DNA kit was used to extract genomic DNA from the cultured CD4+ T cells. Oncomine TCR Beta libraries from cultured CD4+ T cells were pooled using unique dual indexes and sequenced on an Illumina iSeq 100. For the original study's pipeline: Non-productive sequences were removed, and CDR3s not starting with C, not ending with F or W, or shorter than 7 amino acids were discarded. Antigen-specific clonotypes were identified with the MANAFEST web application by comparing peptide-stimulated wells with reference and other culture wells. To be called positive, a clone needed an FDR below 0.05, an odds ratio above 5, and a productive frequency above 0.1% in at least two of three replicate wells. Cross-reactive clonotypes were defined as significantly expanded in both SARS-CoV-2 spike wells and at least one common cold coronavirus spike condition. Levenshtein distances (stringdist) and unrooted phylogenetic trees (ape) in R version 3.6.1 were used to assess CDR3 homology. Using fastp at Q25 and MiXCR, TCRdb reprocessed the public reads and kept productive beta chains. Rows are unified per CDR3 protein, each entry keeping the most common DNA and genes. The V and J calls were not made by the authors but by TCRdb's processing. The sample data list about 21,000 distinct CDR3 sequences, and under 80% of these were observed just once. 20% to 25% of the sample is held by the ten biggest clonotypes.

As concerns this clonotype: Its antigen remains unidentified. No quality values exist for individual bases; no much larger clone is one base distant.

Broader findings and caveats from the paper: Relatively few convalescent patients were included in the study, and early timepoints after natural infection were not analyzed. Although the median number of SARS-CoV-2-reactive clonotypes went up from fewer than 25 after infection to roughly 40 after vaccination, the increase was not significant. Of the vaccine-specific clones found in convalescent patients, nearly all (304 of 307) were mono-reactive for SARS-CoV-2 spike instead of being cross-reactive with common cold coronaviruses. In convalescent patients, a median roughly 86% of post-vaccine SARS-CoV-2-reactive clones were detected only after vaccination, suggesting vaccine-specific priming.

The treatment or condition label corresponds to: approximately 9-day PBMC culture with coronavirus spike peptide pools or control peptides (ViraFEST assay). To expand antigen-specific T cells with peptide pools and then pick out the expanded clonotypes through TCR sequencing, the study relied on the ViraFEST assay. Negative nucleocapsid antibody tests before and after vaccination confirmed that the healthy vaccine recipients had no prior SARS-CoV-2 infection. Roughly 2 million PBMCs per well were cultured in IMDM with roughly 5.2% human AB serum and roughly 9.3 IU/ml IL-2, plus 10 ug/ml peptide pools. On days 3 and 7, half of the culture medium was replaced with fresh IL-2-containing medium. CD4+ T cells were isolated after roughly 9 days of culture through negative selection using the EasySep CD4+ T cell isolation kit. Ficoll-Paque Plus gradient centrifugation was used to isolate PBMCs from whole blood, and the isolated PBMCs were then either used fresh or cryopreserved at -140C. Culture conditions were generally each tested in triplicate wells.

The specimen was CD4+ T cells from blood, cultured in vitro, collected before SARS-CoV-2 vaccination. The TCR comes from a human donor who received a COVID-19 vaccine. The chain joins TRBV20-1 to TRBJ1-1; TRBD1 is a possible D gene, resting on 5 matching bases. The bases read TGCAGTGCTAGAGATCTGAATCGGGGGGAAGGCACTGAAGCTTTCTTT. Translated, this gives CSARDLNRGEGTEAFF.